This T cell receptor (beta chain) originates from a study of blood T cell repertoires in COVID-19. This CDR3 region has 17 residues. V was clipped by 5 bases and J by 3 bases; unmatched bases: 12. Per the germline V gene, CDR1 is SQVTM and CDR2 is ANQGSEA. Per the original methods: It was from reference gene primer amplification that nucleated cell counts were estimated. Measured with immunoSEQ multiplex PCR; TCRdb has only the in-frame clones, and not every one. V, J and clone size are taken as reported in that table, and D and trimming were inferred from the DNA itself. Found here are roughly 340,000 clones, approximately 92% of them singletons; the top ten hold 0.9% to 1.1%.

The chain combines TRBV29-1 with TRBJ2-3; 12 nucleotides match TRBD1. The sample was PBMCs or T cells enriched from blood (not recorded which). The sequence came from a man between 18 and 29 years old who had recovered from COVID-19. CDR3 nucleotide sequence: TGCAGCGTTTCCCCGGGACAGGGGGCGATGGGAACAGATACGCAGTATTTT. As protein: CSVSPGQGAMGTDTQYF.